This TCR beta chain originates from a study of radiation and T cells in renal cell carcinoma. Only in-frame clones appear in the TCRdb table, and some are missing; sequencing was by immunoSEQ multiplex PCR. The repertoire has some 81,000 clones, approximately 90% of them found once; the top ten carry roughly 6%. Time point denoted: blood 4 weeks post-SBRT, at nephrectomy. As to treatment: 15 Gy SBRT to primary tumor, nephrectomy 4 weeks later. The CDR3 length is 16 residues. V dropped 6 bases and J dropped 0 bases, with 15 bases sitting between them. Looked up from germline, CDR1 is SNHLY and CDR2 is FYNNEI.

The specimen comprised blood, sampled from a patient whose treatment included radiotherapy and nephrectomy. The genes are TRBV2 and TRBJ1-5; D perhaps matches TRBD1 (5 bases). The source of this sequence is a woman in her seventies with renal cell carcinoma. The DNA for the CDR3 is TGTGCCAGCAGAAAGACCGGGACGGATAGCAATCAGCCCCAGCATTTT. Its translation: CASRKTGTDSNQPQHF.